Sequencing of this T cell receptor (beta chain) was carried out in a study of cytomegalovirus exposure and HLA in healthy donors (dated by TCRdb to 2015 to 2018). Regarding the research as a whole: According to an earlier analysis of 587 of the donors, some 180 million T cells yielded 90 million to 130 million unique TCR beta sequences and approximately 300 Gb of sequence data. An early release covering around 630 HLA-typed donors comprised about 310 gigabases of sequencing data and tens of millions of unique TCR sequences. Of the approximately 400 genotyped donors, more than 75% were placed in the genetic ancestry cluster associated with self-reported Caucasian donors. The study aimed to test whether signatures of past pathogen exposure could be identified by cataloging public T cell receptors. The study profiled the T cell repertoires of hundreds of subjects by immunosequencing and related them to cytomegalovirus serostatus. A separate validation cohort of 100 to 150 different subjects was used in addition to the 666-subject first cohort. The study combined high-throughput TCR immunosequencing, statistical association of individual TCRs with disease status, and machine learning to predict cytomegalovirus infection status. In a later analysis, previously published TCR beta repertoires from about 640 donors were re-analyzed and high-resolution HLA genotyping was added so that TCR occurrence patterns could be studied. The later analysis used no new phenotypic data to find candidate immune exposures, relying instead on TCR beta sequences and their occurrence across donors. An earlier analysis of several hundred of the donors applied high-throughput TCR beta sequencing to assess whether each TCR beta V gene segment acted as functional or pseudogenic. Donor age, sex, ethnicity and CMV serostatus were compiled alongside the repertoire data. A later genetic analysis used genome-wide SNP genotypes for about 55% of the 666 donors, treating that subset as a discovery cohort. Every discovery cohort repertoire had been produced on one sequencing platform. HLA typing covered class I and class II loci at four-digit resolution. Typing coverage varied by locus: roughly 620-640 donors for A, B, C, DRB1 and DQB1; roughly 520 for DQA1; around 610 for DPA1; approximately 490 for DPB1. Five DR-DQ haplotypes were handled as single units for association and clustering because linkage in the cohort was strong. Across about 380 genotyped donors of the cohort, an average of about 220,000 unique TCR beta nucleotide sequences per donor were sequenced, and roughly 20% of those sequences were non-productive.

The cohort comprised some 680 healthy bone marrow donors. Cohort members were all nominally healthy when sampled, although unrecorded immune exposures were likely present. The donor was CMV seronegative and belonged to the group of around 400 seronegative cohort members. A peripheral blood sample was provided by each donor, and peripheral blood mononuclear cells were used for TCR beta sequencing. Genomic DNA extraction from the blood cell samples was performed with the Qiagen DNeasy Blood Extraction Kit. Library generation was performed with the immunoSEQ multiplex PCR assay. For the multiplex PCR, a mixture combining 60 forward primers for TCR Vbeta segments and 13 reverse primers for TCR Jbeta segments was used. A multiplex PCR assay on genomic DNA amplified the CDR3 region of rearranged TCR beta genes. The amplified TCR beta libraries were sequenced on the Illumina HiSeq System as 87-base-pair reads. In the source study's methods: A later analysis tallied approximately 87 million unique TCR beta chains across the roughly 610 repertoires, and roughly 11 million of those chains were shared by two or more donors. A nearest-neighbor algorithm error-corrected the raw reads and collapsed the reads into unique sequences, merging closely related sequences to remove PCR and sequencing errors. V, D and J gene segments were assigned by aligning CDR3 sequences to IMGT reference sequences. For a sequence to be retained, a match of at least six nucleotides was required to both a V gene segment and a J gene segment. A rearrangement was called productive if the CDR3 had no stop codons and remained in frame with V and J, and every other rearrangement was called non-productive. CDR3 was defined according to IMGT convention as the region running from the second conserved V-encoded cysteine to the conserved J-encoded phenylalanine. The earlier analysis of 500 to 750 of the donors excluded any sequence lacking an unambiguous match to a single V gene segment. An earlier analysis of almost 600 of the donors classified V segments as functional when productive rearrangements were above 56.7% and as segregating when the standard deviation between donors was above 5%. To diagnose cytomegalovirus status from the catalog of TCR beta chain sequences, a statistical classification framework was built. A later analysis assigned V and J genes by comparing TCR nucleotide sequences with IMGT/GENE-DB human TR gene sequences. In a later analysis, CDR3 sequences and most-parsimonious VDJ recombination scenarios were assigned using the TCRdist pipeline. A later analysis defined each TCR beta chain by its CDR3 amino acid sequence plus V-gene family, and excluded reads lacking a unique V-gene family. As a way to deal with suspected cross-contamination and a sequencing artifact, a later analysis dropped 450 to 600 nucleotide sequences that were highly shared and had low generation probability. In a later analysis, a clonal expansion index for each public chain was calculated from normalized within-repertoire ranks of inferred template counts. In a later analysis, generation probabilities were computed using a VDJ recombination model fitted to out-of-frame rearrangements, and the results were checked against IGoR. In a later analysis, hypergeometric tests were used to score TCR-TCR, TCR-HLA and TCR-CMV co-occurrence, with a repertoire-size bias correction applied to TCR pairs. A later analysis estimated false discovery rates by permuting HLA or CMV assignments 20 times. In a later analysis, co-occurring TCRs were grouped using DBSCAN, and TCRdist sequence similarity was added for clustering within HLA-allele-positive subsets. For co-occurrence clustering, repertoires with fewer than 30,000 or more than 120,000 public chains were excluded, along with roughly 5 repertoires with anomalous nucleotide sharing. TCRdb re-hosts the immuneACCESS table, in-frame sequences only. Its copies lack some clones; in the studies checked, an unresolved V gene accounts for under half of them, and the cause for the rest is not known. V and J calls and clone size follow that table, whereas D and trimming were derived from the DNA. This sample holds some 130,000 clones; 75% to 85% were observed only once. Approximately 1.1% of the sample is in the top ten clones.

The CDR3 goes from the cysteine to the phenylalanine over 16 residues. Of all the DNA, just the CDR3 is kept, 48 bases in frame from base 1. The germline V gene (reference sequence) sets CDR1 to LNHDA and CDR2 to SQIVND. V is pared back by 6 bases and J by 2 bases, with 20 bases lying between the germline termini. Beyond this particular receptor, the publication reports: Strong co-occurrence of HLA alleles, especially DR and DQ, made assigning TCR associations to individual alleles difficult. The study listed 164 TCR beta chains as associated with cytomegalovirus. In an earlier analysis of over 550 of the donors, most TCR beta V segments were observed in productive rearrangements about 87% or about 30% of the time, broadly matching IMGT annotations. Presence/absence analyses assumed roughly uniform sequencing depth across donors, an assumption that may not hold. A few of the identified cytomegalovirus-associated TCR beta chains were confirmed in vitro to be specific for cytomegalovirus antigens. According to the authors, the approach could potentially be generalized to other disease states and immunological phenotypes. An association between a missense DCLRE1C variant and V-gene and J-gene trimming of TCR beta chains was found in a later genetic analysis and replicated in an independent cohort. Linkage disequilibrium might explain the correlated functional status among segregating V segments, but an unknown experimental factor could not be excluded. In a later analysis, the rate of TCR association differed among HLA loci, with DRB1 alleles having the most associated TCRs and HLA-C alleles having the fewest. Compared with the roughly 600-donor mean, donors in an Asian-associated ancestry cluster had fewer N-insertions in productive TCRs, according to a later genetic analysis. Immune exposure information for the cohort was limited to CMV serostatus. The classifier was reported to diagnose cytomegalovirus status with high specificity and sensitivity in both the original cohort and the validation cohort. Most TCR sequences were seen in very few donors, while some public TCRs were found in many individuals. A cluster of highly shared sequence variants was judged likely to represent a technical artifact of the sequencing pipeline. A later analysis found that HLA-associated TCR beta chains were more clonally expanded and had lower generation probabilities than equally common non-associated chains. In a later analysis, several top co-occurrence clusters were reported to appear linked to parvovirus B19, influenza, CMV and Epstein-Barr virus. The earlier analysis of approximately 560 of the donors excluded roughly 17 rarely observed V segments, including chromosome 9 orphons, because counts were too low. In a later analysis, most CMV-associated TCR beta chains were found to appear HLA-restricted, with HLA associations seemingly driven largely by CMV exposure. This cohort had only TCR beta chains sequenced, and the lack of alpha or paired-chain data limited which features could be detected. Specific HLA alleles were associated with 15,000 to 20,000 TCR beta sequences at a false discovery rate of 0.05 in a later analysis. A further reported finding was that TCR beta sequences accurately predicted the HLA-A and HLA-B alleles for most subjects in the first cohort. Because HLA typing was missing for some donors at each locus, association tests included only the typed subset. The 87-base-pair reads could not distinguish some IMGT-functional V segments, including TRBV6-2 and TRBV6-3, so those segments were excluded.

As concerns this clone: This receptor's antigen is unknown. The sample holds no much larger clone one base away, and base qualities are not on file.

In this chain, TRBV19 is recombined with TRBJ2-7; perhaps TRBD1 is the D gene, with 5 bases matching. Sequenced: PBMCs. The receptor was derived from a male donor in good health and CMV-seronegative. The CDR3 corresponds to CASRNPRTPGPYEQYF. The DNA reads as follows: TGTGCCAGTAGAAACCCCCGGACACCCGGCCCCTACGAGCAGTACTTC. The CDR3, completed at both ends by the reference TRBV19 and TRBJ2-7 genes, gives the full variable domain DGGITQSPKYLFRKEGQNVTLSCEQNLNHDAMYWYRQDPGQGLRLIYYSQIVNDFQKGDIAEGYSVSREKKESFPLTVTSAQKNPTAFYLCASRNPRTPGPYEQYFGPGTRLTVT.